A single sample gave rise to the 30 T cell receptor beta chains below, sequenced in a study of cytomegalovirus exposure and HLA in healthy donors (dated by TCRdb to about 2017). Libraries were prepared through the immunoSEQ multiplex PCR assay. For the multiplex PCR, a mixture combining 60 forward primers for TCR Vbeta segments and 13 reverse primers for TCR Jbeta segments was used. Entries here come from immuneACCESS through TCRdb and include only in-frame sequences with V and J called. Some clones fail to appear in such tables; in the studies checked, an unresolved V gene covers under half of the shortfall, and the cause of the remainder is unknown. The sample records 80,000 to 130,000 clones, more than 65% of which are singletons. The biggest ten clones account for 3% to 4% of the sample. Sequenced sample: PBMCs. These receptors originate from a woman aged 45-60 years in good health and CMV-seropositive.

This chain joins TRBV27 and TRBJ2-7, with unresolved D. The CDR3 covers 12 residues. Germline CDR1 reads MNHEY; CDR2 reads SMNVEV (reference sequence). V lost 3 bases, J lost 6 bases, and 9 bases lay in between. The CDR3 reads CASSFRPGEQYF. The CDR3 DNA follows: TGTGCCAGCAGTTTCAGGCCCGGCGAGCAGTACTTC.

This clone appeared once. The chain recombines TRBV30 with TRBJ1-2, with D possibly TRBD1 on 6 matching bases. Trimming removed 3 bases at V and 7 bases at J, with 9 bases between. CDR1 is GTSNPN, CDR2 SVGIG, per germline (reference sequence). The CDR3 has 11 amino acids. The CDR3 spells CAWRYRAGYTF. DNA of the CDR3: TGTGCCTGGAGGTACAGGGCTGGCTACACCTTC.

V gene TRBV5-4 combines with J gene TRBJ2-5, with 11 bases aligning to TRBD2. Germline-derived CDR1 and CDR2 are SGHNT and YYREEE (reference sequence). The V and J ends lost 4 bases and 4 bases, in that order; junction bases with no gene match: 9. This CDR3 is built from 16 residues. The CDR3 coding sequence is TGTGCCAGCAGCCCCCCCGTAGCGGGAGGGGTAGAGACCCAGTACTTC. Encoded protein: CASSPPVAGGVETQYF.

The rearrangement joins TRBV7-9 to TRBJ1-5, with TRBD1 as a possible D gene (6 bases). This CDR3 is built from 15 residues. Trimming shortened V by 5 bases and J by 5 bases, and 16 bases separated the two germline ends. Germline CDR1 and CDR2: SEHNR and FQNEAQ (reference sequence). Here the CDR3 reads CASSAAQGGHQPQHF. As DNA, the CDR3 is TGTGCCAGCAGCGCCGCACAGGGAGGGCATCAGCCCCAGCATTTT.

V usage is TRBV21-1 and J usage is TRBJ1-2; the table assigns TRBD1, which was not confirmed against the DNA. TRBV21-1 is listed as a pseudogene. The CDR3 loop spans 10 amino acids. The CDR3 region is CASSGQGGAF. CDR3 nucleotide sequence: TGTGCCAGCAGTGGACAGGGTGGCGCCTTC.

This clone has a handful of counts. The chain couples TRBV6-4 to TRBJ2-1, with a possible D match to TRBD1 (5 bases). CDR1 and CDR2 (germline): MRHNA, SNTAGT. This CDR3 is 16 amino acids long. V lost 0 bases to trimming and J lost 0 bases, with 9 bases between them. The CDR3, as DNA: TGTGCCAGCAGTGACTCGATTGGGGCCTCCTACAATGAGCAGTTCTTC. This sequence encodes CASSDSIGASYNEQFF.

The V gene is TRBV7-8, the J gene TRBJ2-5; 9 bases are shared with TRBD1. CDR1 is SGHVS, CDR2 FQNEAQ, per germline. The CDR3 is 13 amino acids. Trimming at V came to 5 bases and at J to 5 bases, leaving 3 bases not matched to a gene. As DNA, the CDR3 is TGTGCCAGCAGCCCTGGACAGGGGGAGACCCAGTACTTC. Amino acids: CASSPGQGETQYF.

The genes are TRBV5-1 and TRBJ2-1; 12 bases are a match to TRBD2. Germline V CDR1 and CDR2: SGHRS, YFSETQ. The V and J ends lost 2 bases and 10 bases, in that order; junction bases with no gene match: 7. This CDR3 comprises 15 residues. The CDR3 is CASSFGGLAGLEQFF. As DNA, the CDR3 is TGCGCCAGCAGCTTCGGGGGACTAGCGGGCCTAGAGCAGTTCTTC.

The chain recombines TRBV7-9 with TRBJ1-1, with TRBD1 matching over 9 bases. The junction had 6 bases not matched to a gene; V was cut back by 5 bases and J by 5 bases. This CDR3 comprises 14 residues. Germline V gene sequence: CDR1 SEHNR, CDR2 FQNEAQ (reference sequence). CDR3 sequence reads: CASSRDREGTEAFF. The CDR3 DNA reads TGTGCCAGCAGCCGGGACAGGGAAGGGACTGAAGCTTTCTTT.

The chain is built from TRBV9 and TRBJ2-5, with 9 bases identical to TRBD2. V lost 0 bases and J lost 0; bases outside the gene matches: 3. CDR1 is SGDLS, CDR2 YYNGEE, per germline. The CDR3 is 16 amino acids. CDR3 sequence (DNA): TGTGCCAGCAGCGTAGACAGCGGGGGGAACCAAGAGACCCAGTACTTC. It translates to CASSVDSGGNQETQYF.

The chain is built from TRBV28 and TRBJ2-3; D is ambiguous. CDR3 length: 14 amino acids. Germline values: CDR1 MDHEN, CDR2 SYDVKM. V was shortened by 1 base and J by 2 bases, with 7 bases between the two germline ends. The CDR3 spells CASSLSSTTDTQYF. The CDR3 bases are TGTGCCAGCAGTTTATCCTCTACCACAGATACGCAGTATTTT.

The chain carries TRBV4-1 and TRBJ2-5, with 9 positions matching TRBD2. The CDR3 contains 16 residues. Germline lookup yields CDR1 MGHRA and CDR2 YSYEKL. V dropped 2 bases and J dropped 7; count of bases not matched to a gene: 11. Here the CDR3 DNA reads TGCGCCAGCAGCCAAAATCTGCTAGCGGGGCTGGGGACCCAGTACTTC. It codes for CASSQNLLAGLGTQYF.

The genes are TRBV6-5 and TRBJ1-6; D remains unclear. Looked up from germline, CDR1 is MNHEY and CDR2 is SVGAGI. Trimming shortened V by 2 bases and J by 9 bases, and 8 bases separated the two germline ends. This CDR3 contains 13 residues. CDR3 sequence (DNA): TGTGCCAGCAGTTACGGCAATCCTTCACCCCTCCACTTT. Protein: CASSYGNPSPLHF.

The chain recombines TRBV10-2 with TRBJ1-2; the match to TRBD1 covers 8 bases. Looked up from germline, CDR1 is WSHSY and CDR2 is SAAADI. The CDR3 is made up of 12 amino acids. J lost 7 bases, V lost 5 bases, and 3 bases had no gene match. This CDR3 reads CASSRQGAGYTF. The CDR3 DNA reads as TGCGCCAGCAGTCGGCAGGGGGCTGGCTACACCTTC.

This rearrangement joins TRBV6-5 to TRBJ1-1; weak D call: TRBD1 (6 bases). Germline loops: CDR1 MNHEY, CDR2 SVGAGI. CDR3 length equals 14 residues. The V end was cut by 7 bases, the J end by 0 bases, with 12 bases between. This chain's CDR3 is CASISTGMNTEAFF. CDR3 nucleotide sequence: TGTGCCAGCATTTCGACAGGTATGAACACTGAAGCTTTCTTT.

The J gene is TRBJ2-1, the V gene TRBV18; tentatively, D is TRBD2 (5 bases). The CDR3 has 16 residues. Trimming cost V 3 bases and J 6 bases, with 18 bases left between them. The germline V gene encodes CDR1 KGHSH and CDR2 LQKENI. The CDR3 loop is CASSPYFGWTLNEQFF. The CDR3 bases are TGTGCCAGCTCACCCTATTTCGGTTGGACTCTCAATGAGCAGTTCTTC.

The gene calls are TRBV7-9 and TRBJ1-5, with 7 bases aligning to TRBD1. CDR1 SEHNR and CDR2 FQNEAQ come from the germline V gene (reference sequence). CDR3 length: 15 amino acids. The ends lost 5 bases at V and 1 base at J; junction bases unmatched: 5. The CDR3 is CASSRDRVSNQPQHF. The CDR3 region has the DNA TGTGCCAGCAGCAGAGACAGGGTGAGCAATCAGCCCCAGCATTTT.

This clone came up a few times. The gene calls are TRBV4-2 and TRBJ2-3, with 12 positions matching TRBD1. This CDR3 has 17 amino acids. J was trimmed by 2 bases and V by 4 bases; bases with no gene match: 7. Germline V gene sequence: CDR1 LGHNA, CDR2 YNFKEQ. In DNA form, the CDR3 reads TGTGCCAGCAGCCTAAGCTGGGGACAGGGGGCCACAGATACGCAGTATTTT. Residues: CASSLSWGQGATDTQYF.

This rearrangement joins TRBV10-3 to TRBJ1-1; D perhaps matches TRBD1 (6 bases). The CDR3 is made up of 13 amino acids. CDR1 is ENHRY and CDR2 is SYGVKD in the germline V gene. V was clipped by 6 bases and J by 0 bases, with 8 bases between them. The CDR3 bases are TGTGCCATCAGCCCAGGGGTGAACACTGAAGCTTTCTTT. It encodes CAISPGVNTEAFF.

J is TRBJ1-1 and V is TRBV11-1; no reliable D call. The CDR3 length is 12 residues. Germline loops: CDR1 SGHAT, CDR2 FQDESV (reference sequence). Trimming removed 6 bases from V and 1 base from J, with 6 bases in between. In nucleotides, the CDR3 is TGTGCCAGCAGGAGAGGGAACACTGAAGCTTTCTTT. This encodes CASRRGNTEAFF.

The V and J genes are TRBV5-5 and TRBJ1-2, with TRBD1 identical over 11 bases. The CDR3 covers 15 residues. The V segment lost 4 bases and the J segment 1 base; nucleotides outside the gene matches: 3. Germline V CDR1 and CDR2: SGHKS, YYEKEE (reference sequence). CDR3 loop: CASSQGQGGNYGYTF. The CDR3 DNA reads as TGTGCCAGCAGCCAGGGACAGGGGGGTAACTATGGCTACACCTTC.

The J gene is TRBJ1-2, the V gene TRBV11-2; TRBD1 aligns across 8 bases. CDR3 length: 17 residues. The trim removed 3 bases at V and 2 bases at J, leaving 11 bases unmatched. The V gene's germline CDR1 is SGHAT and CDR2 FQNNGV. As DNA, the CDR3 is TGTGCCAGCAGCTTCAACAGGGGGAAAAATCTCAACTATGGCTACACCTTC. Translating it yields CASSFNRGKNLNYGYTF. Combining the CDR3 with reference TRBV11-2 and TRBJ1-2 gives the whole variable domain EAGVAQSPRYKIIEKRQSVAFWCNPISGHATLYWYQQILGQGPKLLIQFQNNGVVDDSQLPKDRFSAERLKGVDSTLKIQPAKLEDSAVYLCASSFNRGKNLNYGYTFGSGTRLTVV.

This clone was seen more than once but under ten times. The CDR3 spells CASSLGPTGGSGQETQYF. In DNA, the CDR3 is TGCGCCAGCAGCTTGGGCCCAACTGGCGGGAGTGGTCAAGAGACCCAGTACTTC. The J gene is TRBJ2-5, the V gene TRBV5-1; TRBD2 matches at 7 bases. Germline CDR1 is SGHRS and CDR2 is YFSETQ. The CDR3 runs 18 residues. The V and J ends lost 0 bases and 2 bases, in that order; junction bases with no gene match: 13.

The gene calls are TRBV5-1 and TRBJ1-2; a possible D gene is TRBD1 (5 bases). Germline V gene lookup returns CDR1 SGHRS and CDR2 YFSETQ. The CDR3 has 11 residues. Trimming stripped 4 bases from V and 7 bases from J, with 8 bases between. The CDR3, as DNA: TGCGCCAGCAGCAGGGGCACTGGCTACACCTTC. This encodes CASSRGTGYTF.

This clone was detected only a few times. The chain joins TRBV29-1 to TRBJ1-2, with D possibly matching TRBD1 (6 bases). CDR3 length equals 16 residues. Germline V gene sequence: CDR1 SQVTM, CDR2 ANQGSEA. CDR3 region: CSAYGVTGTENYGYTF. The CDR3 DNA is TGCAGTGCTTATGGGGTTACAGGGACGGAGAACTATGGCTACACCTTC.

This clone was observed a few times. V gene TRBV6-1 combines with J gene TRBJ2-2; 7 positions match TRBD1. The CDR3 is made up of 14 amino acids. V lost 2 bases to trimming and J lost 7 bases; unmatched junction nucleotides: 4. Germline V gives CDR1 MNHNS, CDR2 SASEGT. As DNA, the CDR3 is TGTGCCAGCAGTGAACAGGGGGTCGGCGGGGAGCTGTTTTTT. Amino acid sequence: CASSEQGVGGELFF.

The chain combines TRBV19 with TRBJ1-2, with no clear D. The CDR3 consists of 13 residues. V lost 5 bases, J lost 0 bases, and 7 bases lay in between. Germline V lookup: CDR1 LNHDA, CDR2 SQIVND (reference sequence). CDR3 sequence: CASSFQSNYGYTF. Here the CDR3 DNA reads TGTGCCAGTAGTTTTCAGTCTAACTATGGCTACACCTTC.

The chain joins TRBV9 to TRBJ2-5, with D possibly being TRBD2 (5 bases). The CDR3 loop spans 16 amino acids. The germline V and J ends were trimmed by 4 bases and 2 bases, with 18 bases remaining between them. Germline lookup yields CDR1 SGDLS and CDR2 YYNGEE. In DNA, the CDR3 is TGTGCCAGCAGCCGAAACCCTGCGACGGGGCAAGAGACCCAGTACTTC. It is translated as CASSRNPATGQETQYF.

The rearrangement joins TRBV6-5 to TRBJ1-2, with a possible D match to TRBD1 (5 bases). CDR3 size: 14 residues. The V end lost 6 bases, the J end lost 3 bases, and 14 bases lay between the germline ends. The germline gives CDR1 MNHEY, CDR2 SVGAGI. This chain's CDR3 is CASRIRRGHYGYTF. Written as DNA, the CDR3 is TGTGCCAGCAGGATAAGGAGGGGCCACTATGGCTACACCTTC.

The rearrangement joins TRBV5-1 to TRBJ2-5; TRBD1 is a possible D gene (6 bases). Per germline, CDR1 SGHRS and CDR2 YFSETQ. This CDR3 region has 13 residues. The ends were cut back, 4 bases at V and 1 base at J, with 8 bases in the middle. The CDR3 DNA sequence: TGCGCCAGCAGCAGGACAGTCCAAGAGACCCAGTACTTC. Amino acids: CASSRTVQETQYF.